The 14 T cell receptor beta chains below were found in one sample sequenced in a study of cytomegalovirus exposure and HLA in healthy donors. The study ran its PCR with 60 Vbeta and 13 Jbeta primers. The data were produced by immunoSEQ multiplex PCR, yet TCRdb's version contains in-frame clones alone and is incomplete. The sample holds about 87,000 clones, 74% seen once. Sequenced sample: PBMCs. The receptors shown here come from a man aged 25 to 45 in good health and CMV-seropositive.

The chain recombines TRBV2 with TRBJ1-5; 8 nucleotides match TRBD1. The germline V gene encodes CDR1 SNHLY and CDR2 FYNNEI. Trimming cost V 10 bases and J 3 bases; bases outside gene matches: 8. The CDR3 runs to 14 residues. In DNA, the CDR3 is TGTGCCATTCGGACAGGGACTTACAATCAGCCCCAGCATTTT. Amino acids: CAIRTGTYNQPQHF.

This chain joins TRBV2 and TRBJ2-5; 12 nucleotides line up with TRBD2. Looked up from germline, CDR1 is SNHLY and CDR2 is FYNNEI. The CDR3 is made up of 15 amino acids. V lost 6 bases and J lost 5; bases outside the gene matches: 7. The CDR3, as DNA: TGTGCCAGCAGGGGTGCTAGCGGGGGGGCGGAGACCCAGTACTTC. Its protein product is CASRGASGGAETQYF. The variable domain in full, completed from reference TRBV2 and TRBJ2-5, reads EPEVTQTPSHQVTQMGQEVILRCVPISNHLYFYWYRQILGQKVEFLVSFYNNEISEKSEIFDDQFSVERPDGSNFTLKIRSTKLEDSAMYFCASRGASGGAETQYFGPGTRLLVL.

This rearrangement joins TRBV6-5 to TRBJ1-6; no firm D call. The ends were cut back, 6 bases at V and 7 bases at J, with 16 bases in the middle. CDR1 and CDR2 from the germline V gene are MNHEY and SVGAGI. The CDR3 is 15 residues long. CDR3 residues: CASRAAGGWNSPLHF. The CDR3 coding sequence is TGTGCCAGCAGAGCGGCCGGAGGGTGGAATTCACCCCTCCACTTT.

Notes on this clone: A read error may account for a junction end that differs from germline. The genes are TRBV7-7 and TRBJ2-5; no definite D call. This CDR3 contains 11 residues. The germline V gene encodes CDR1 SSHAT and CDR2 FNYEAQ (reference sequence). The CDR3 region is CASSLEEIQYF. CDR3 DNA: TGTGCCAGCAGCTTAGAGGAGATCCAGTACTTC.

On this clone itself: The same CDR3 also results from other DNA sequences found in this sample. The CDR3 region is CASSLGTGNEKLFF. The CDR3 coding sequence is TGCGCCAGCAGCCTTGGGACAGGCAATGAAAAACTGTTTTTT. V and J are TRBV5-1 and TRBJ1-4; TRBD1 matches 8 bases. V shed 4 bases, J shed 5 bases, and the junction held 4 bases outside the gene matches. The germline V gene has CDR1 SGHRS and CDR2 YFSETQ. The CDR3 runs 14 residues.

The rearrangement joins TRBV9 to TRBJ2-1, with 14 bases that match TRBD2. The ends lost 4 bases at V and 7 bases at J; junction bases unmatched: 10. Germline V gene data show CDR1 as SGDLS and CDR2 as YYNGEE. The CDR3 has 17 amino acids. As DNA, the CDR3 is TGTGCCAGCAGCCCATCCCAGACTAGCGGGAGGGGAAATGAGCAGTTCTTC. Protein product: CASSPSQTSGRGNEQFF.

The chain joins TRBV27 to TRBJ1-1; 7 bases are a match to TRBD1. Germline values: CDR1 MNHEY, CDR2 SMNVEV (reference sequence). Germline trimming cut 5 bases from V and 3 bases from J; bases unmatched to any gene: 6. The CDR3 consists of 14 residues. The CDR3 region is CASSPTGEDTEAFF. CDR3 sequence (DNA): TGTGCCAGCAGTCCCACAGGGGAGGACACTGAAGCTTTCTTT.

CDR3 DNA: TGCGCCAGCAGCCCCGGGGAAGGCTACACCTTC. Its translation is CASSPGEGYTF. V usage is TRBV4-1 and J usage is TRBJ1-2; no definite D call. Germline V gene lookup returns CDR1 MGHRA and CDR2 YSYEKL. The CDR3 runs to 11 residues. The V and J ends lost 4 bases and 8 bases respectively, with 8 bases between them.

CDR3 amino acids: CSVEDYAGTGSHTEAFF. Here the CDR3 DNA reads TGCAGCGTTGAAGATTACGCGGGGACAGGGTCTCACACTGAAGCTTTCTTT. This chain connects TRBV29-1 to TRBJ1-1; 9 positions agree with TRBD1. V was pared by 0 bases and J by 3 bases, with 11 bases of the junction left unmatched. The CDR3 has 17 residues. Germline CDR1 and CDR2: SQVTM and ANQGSEA.

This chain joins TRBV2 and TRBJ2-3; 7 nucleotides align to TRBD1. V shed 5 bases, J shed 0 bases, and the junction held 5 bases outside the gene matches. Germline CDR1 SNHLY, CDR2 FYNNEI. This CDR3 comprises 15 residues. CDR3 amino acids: CASSLQGPSTDTQYF. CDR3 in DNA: TGTGCCAGCAGTTTACAGGGGCCTAGCACAGATACGCAGTATTTT.

For the CDR3, the DNA is TGTGCCAGCAGCCTTCCTGGACCACTGGGGCTAGAGGAAGGCCGAGGAGCTTTCTTT. Protein product: CASSLPGPLGLEEGRGAFF. The genes are TRBV5-6 and TRBJ1-1; D perhaps matches TRBD1 (5 bases). Per germline, CDR1 SGHDT and CDR2 YYEEEE. V lost 4 bases and J lost 10, with 35 bases in between. The length of the CDR3 is 19 residues.

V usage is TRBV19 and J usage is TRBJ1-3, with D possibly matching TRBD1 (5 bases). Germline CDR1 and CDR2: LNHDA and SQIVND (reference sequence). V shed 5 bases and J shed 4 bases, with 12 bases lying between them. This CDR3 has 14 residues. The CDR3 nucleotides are TGTGCCAGTAGTTGGGGGGACGGAGGAAACACCATATATTTT. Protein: CASSWGDGGNTIYF.

The CDR3 here is CASSSPPMNTEAFF. CDR3 coding DNA: TGTGCCAGCAGCTCCCCCCCTATGAACACTGAAGCTTTCTTT. The chain links TRBV7-6 to TRBJ1-1; D unresolved. CDR3 length: 14 amino acids. The V end lost 4 bases, the J end lost 0 bases, and 9 bases lay between the germline ends. Germline V CDR1 and CDR2: SGHVS, FNYEAQ.

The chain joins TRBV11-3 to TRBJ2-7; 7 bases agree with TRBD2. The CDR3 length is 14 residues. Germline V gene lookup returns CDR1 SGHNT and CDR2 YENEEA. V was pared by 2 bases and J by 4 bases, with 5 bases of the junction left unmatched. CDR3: CASSLFAGDYEQYF. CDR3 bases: TGTGCCAGCAGCTTATTCGCGGGAGATTACGAGCAGTACTTC.